A selection of T cell receptor beta chains follows, all from one sample in a study of identical twins. TCRdb re-analysed the 5' RACE reads in MiXCR, keeping a single row per CDR3 protein. This repertoire shows 230,000 or so distinct CDR3 sequences, about 8.3% found once; its top ten account for about 3%. This sample also belongs to another study, concerning yellow fever vaccine responses in identical twins.

Material: CD8+ T cells sorted from blood. Receptors were obtained from a woman aged 18-29 years in good health. CDR3s include the opening cysteine and the closing phenylalanine or tryptophan. The D gene is left open where the match is weak. Only part of the rows carry a size: once, few, many, or a class if the clone is expanded.

j_call clone_size d_call v_call cdr3_aa cdr3_nt
TRBJ2-1 few TRBD1 TRBV7-9 CASSPTGGNYNEQFF TGTGCCAGCAGCCCGACAGGGGGCAACTACAATGAGCAGTTCTTC
TRBJ2-2 NA TRBD1 TRBV10-2 CASSESSGQAITGELFF TGCGCCAGCAGTGAGTCGTCGGGACAGGCGATCACCGGGGAGCTGTTTTTT
TRBJ2-7 few TRBD1 TRBV5-6 CASSRDSYYEQYF TGTGCCAGCAGCCGGGACAGCTACTACGAGCAGTACTTC
TRBJ2-7 many TRBD1 TRBV27 CASSLLQGFYEQYF TGTGCCAGCAGTCTCCTACAGGGGTTTTACGAGCAGTACTTC
TRBJ2-7 many NA TRBV29-1 CSVQGPTYEQYF TGCAGCGTTCAGGGGCCTACCTACGAGCAGTACTTC
TRBJ2-7 many NA TRBV12-3/TRBV12-4 CASMTGGSYEQYF TGTGCCAGTATGACAGGAGGCTCCTACGAGCAGTACTTC
TRBJ2-7 few NA TRBV6-2/TRBV6-3 CASSYGSSEQYF TGTGCCAGCAGTTACGGGTCGAGCGAGCAGTACTTC
TRBJ2-1 NA TRBD2 TRBV29-1 CSVEDFLLAGADYNEQFF TGCAGCGTTGAAGATTTCTTACTAGCGGGGGCGGACTACAATGAGCAGTTCTTC
TRBJ2-1 few TRBD2 TRBV7-9 CASSWGLGANEQFF TGTGCCAGCAGCTGGGGACTAGGGGCCAATGAGCAGTTCTTC
TRBJ2-7 few NA TRBV10-3 CAITEGGSRSYSYEQYF TGTGCCATCACCGAGGGGGGTAGCCGCTCTTACTCCTACGAGCAGTACTTC
TRBJ2-1 many TRBD2 TRBV7-2 CASSSLAGGPYNEQFF TGTGCCAGCAGCTCCCTAGCGGGAGGGCCGTACAATGAGCAGTTCTTC
TRBJ2-7 many NA TRBV6-5 CATRGSYEQYF TGTGCCACCCGAGGAAGTTACGAGCAGTACTTC
TRBJ2-1 many TRBD2 TRBV6-1 CASRSGTTNEQFF TGTGCCAGCAGGTCTGGGACTACAAATGAGCAGTTCTTC
TRBJ2-6 few NA TRBV20-1 CSAREARLDAGANVLTF TGCAGTGCTAGAGAGGCGAGACTGGACGCTGGGGCCAACGTCCTGACTTTC
TRBJ2-1 many TRBD2 TRBV29-1 CSVEGARGNSYNEQFF TGCAGCGTTGAAGGGGCGCGGGGGAACTCCTACAATGAGCAGTTCTTC
TRBJ2-1 many NA TRBV11-2 CASSLPAGSYNEQFF TGTGCCAGCAGCTTACCAGCAGGGTCCTACAATGAGCAGTTCTTC
TRBJ2-1 many TRBD2 TRBV29-1 CSVETSGRGNEQFF TGCAGCGTTGAAACTAGCGGGAGGGGAAATGAGCAGTTCTTC
TRBJ2-1 NA NA TRBV29-1 CSVGGLEQFF TGCAGCGTTGGTGGCCTTGAGCAGTTCTTC
TRBJ1-1 few NA TRBV14 CASSQDVSNEAFF TGTGCCAGCAGCCAAGATGTAAGCAATGAAGCTTTCTTT
TRBJ2-7 few NA TRBV25-1 CASSVRDSAYEQYF TGTGCCAGCAGTGTTAGGGACTCTGCCTACGAGCAGTACTTC
TRBJ2-4 few NA TRBV5-1 CASSFDPDADIQYF TGCGCCAGCAGCTTTGACCCGGACGCGGACATTCAGTACTTC
TRBJ2-3 many TRBD2 TRBV27 CASSLPGLAATDTQYF TGTGCCAGCAGTTTGCCGGGACTAGCGGCGACAGATACGCAGTATTTT
TRBJ2-1 NA TRBD2 TRBV5-1 CASSPGAPGGNNEQFF TGCGCCAGCAGCCCGGGGGCGCCGGGGGGGAACAATGAGCAGTTCTTC
TRBJ2-4 few NA TRBV2 CASSGGEAKNIQYF TGTGCCAGCAGCGGGGGAGAAGCCAAAAACATTCAGTACTTC
TRBJ2-1 few TRBD2 TRBV10-3 CATNSLAPSSYNEQFF TGTGCCACCAATTCACTAGCGCCGAGCTCCTACAATGAGCAGTTCTTC
TRBJ2-5 few TRBD2 TRBV27 CASSPLSLLADQETQYF TGTGCCAGCAGTCCCCTGTCCCTTCTAGCGGACCAAGAGACCCAGTACTTC
TRBJ2-7 few TRBD1 TRBV5-5 CASSLDRGNYEQYF TGTGCCAGCAGCTTGGACAGGGGGAACTACGAGCAGTACTTC
TRBJ1-1 NA NA TRBV4-1 CASSQDYSPEAFF TGCGCCAGCAGCCAAGATTACAGCCCTGAAGCTTTCTTT
TRBJ2-1 many TRBD1 TRBV7-9 CASSGTGSADEQFF TGTGCCAGCTCCGGGACAGGGAGTGCGGATGAGCAGTTCTTC
TRBJ2-5 many NA TRBV29-1 CSVAGTSEGSTQYF TGCAGCGTCGCCGGGACTTCCGAGGGATCGACCCAGTACTTC
TRBJ2-1 many TRBD2 TRBV28 CASSDFSWASGVYNEQFF TGTGCCAGCAGCGACTTTTCGTGGGCTAGCGGAGTTTACAATGAGCAGTTCTTC
TRBJ2-1 many TRBD2 TRBV6-2/TRBV6-3 CASREWTSDLNEQFF TGTGCCAGCCGAGAATGGACTAGCGATCTAAATGAGCAGTTCTTC
TRBJ2-2 many NA TRBV29-1 CSVPGNTGELFF TGCAGCGTTCCAGGGAACACCGGGGAGCTGTTTTTT
TRBJ2-5 many NA TRBV12-3/TRBV12-4 CASSPTPLQETQYF TGTGCCAGCAGTCCGACCCCATTACAAGAGACCCAGTACTTC
TRBJ2-7 few TRBD1 TRBV7-9 CASSEGTGGEQYF TGTGCCAGCAGCGAAGGGACAGGAGGCGAGCAGTACTTC
TRBJ2-5 NA TRBD1 TRBV5-4 CASSLGDRQETQYF TGTGCCAGCAGCTTGGGGGACAGACAAGAGACCCAGTACTTC
TRBJ2-1 many TRBD2 TRBV2 CAGPPSGGCCSYNEQFF TGTGCCGGCCCGCCTAGCGGGGGGTGCTGCTCCTACAATGAGCAGTTCTTC
TRBJ2-7 NA NA TRBV29-1 CSVEGTDTYEQYF TGCAGCGTTGAAGGGACAGACACCTACGAGCAGTACTTC
TRBJ1-2 NA NA TRBV7-9 CASSLGNRDGYTF TGTGCCAGCAGCTTAGGGAACAGGGATGGCTACACCTTC
TRBJ2-7 few NA TRBV27 CASSLKVDYEQYF TGTGCCAGCAGTTTAAAGGTGGACTACGAGCAGTACTTC
TRBJ2-5 NA NA TRBV29-1 CSVRQVGETQYF TGCAGCGTTCGGCAGGTTGGCGAGACCCAGTACTTC
TRBJ1-1 many NA TRBV20-1 CSAEQIVNTEAFF TGCAGTGCAGAACAGATCGTGAACACTGAAGCTTTCTTT
TRBJ2-3 NA NA TRBV7-2 CASSFWGGGGNTQYF TGTGCCAGCAGCTTTTGGGGGGGCGGGGGAAATACGCAGTATTTT
TRBJ2-3 few TRBD1 TRBV6-1 CATSPPGTGTDTQYF TGTGCCACCAGCCCTCCCGGGACAGGCACAGATACGCAGTATTTT
TRBJ2-1 NA NA TRBV28 CASSLSSRYNEQFF TGTGCCAGCAGTTTGTCTAGCCGCTACAATGAGCAGTTCTTC
TRBJ2-7 many TRBD1 TRBV4-3 CASSQGQGKIYEQYF TGCGCCAGCAGCCAAGGACAGGGGAAAATCTACGAGCAGTACTTC
TRBJ2-1 NA TRBD2 TRBV14 CASSQARTGGNEQFF TGTGCCAGCAGCCAAGCCCGGACGGGGGGGAATGAGCAGTTCTTC
TRBJ1-1 many NA TRBV2 CASTPGGVGAFF TGTGCCAGCACTCCTGGGGGTGTTGGAGCTTTCTTT
TRBJ2-2 many NA TRBV4-3 CASSQDRANTGELFF TGCGCCAGCAGCCAAGACAGGGCCAACACCGGGGAGCTGTTTTTT
TRBJ2-7 few NA TRBV12-3/TRBV12-4 CASSLVGLDQAYEQYF TGTGCCAGCAGTTTAGTCGGGCTGGACCAGGCCTACGAGCAGTACTTC
TRBJ2-1 many TRBD2 TRBV7-9 CASSSLAAYYNEQFF TGTGCCAGCAGCTCTCTAGCGGCCTACTACAATGAGCAGTTCTTC
TRBJ2-7 NA TRBD2 TRBV5-8 CASSFGLAGPYEQYF TGTGCCAGCAGCTTTGGACTAGCGGGACCTTACGAGCAGTACTTC
TRBJ1-3 few NA TRBV9 CASSGQRTRNTIYF TGTGCCAGCAGCGGTCAGCGGACCCGAAACACCATATATTTT
TRBJ1-2 few NA TRBV6-5 CASSLMGGFPDLYGYTF TGTGCCAGCAGCTTAATGGGGGGGTTCCCTGATCTCTATGGCTACACCTTC
TRBJ2-7 NA NA TRBV5-1 CASSLGVDKFTDEQYF TGCGCCAGCAGCTTGGGTGTAGATAAGTTCACCGACGAGCAGTACTTC
TRBJ2-7 NA NA TRBV5-1 CASSPADTEQYF TGCGCCAGCAGCCCGGCTGATACTGAGCAGTACTTC
TRBJ2-3 many TRBD2 TRBV12-3/TRBV12-4 CASSLLGEGDTQYF TGTGCCAGCAGTTTACTTGGGGAGGGTGATACGCAGTATTTT